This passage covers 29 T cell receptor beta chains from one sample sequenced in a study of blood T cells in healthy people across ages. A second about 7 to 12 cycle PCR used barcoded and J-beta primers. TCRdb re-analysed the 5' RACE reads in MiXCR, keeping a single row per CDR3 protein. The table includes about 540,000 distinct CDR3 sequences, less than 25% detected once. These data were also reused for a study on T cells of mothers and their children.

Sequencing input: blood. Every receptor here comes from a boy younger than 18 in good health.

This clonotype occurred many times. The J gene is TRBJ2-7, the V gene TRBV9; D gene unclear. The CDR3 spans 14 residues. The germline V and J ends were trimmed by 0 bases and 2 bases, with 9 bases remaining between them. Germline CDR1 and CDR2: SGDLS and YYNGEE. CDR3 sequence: CASSVGGSTYEQYF. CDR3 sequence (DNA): TGTGCCAGCAGCGTAGGAGGCAGCACCTACGAGCAGTACTTC.

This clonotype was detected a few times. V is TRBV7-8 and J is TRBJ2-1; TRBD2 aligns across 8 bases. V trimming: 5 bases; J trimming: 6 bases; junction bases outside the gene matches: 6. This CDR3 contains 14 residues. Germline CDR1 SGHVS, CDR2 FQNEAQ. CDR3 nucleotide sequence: TGTGCCAGCAGCCCCCGGACTAGCCGCAATGAGCAGTTCTTC. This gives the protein CASSPRTSRNEQFF.

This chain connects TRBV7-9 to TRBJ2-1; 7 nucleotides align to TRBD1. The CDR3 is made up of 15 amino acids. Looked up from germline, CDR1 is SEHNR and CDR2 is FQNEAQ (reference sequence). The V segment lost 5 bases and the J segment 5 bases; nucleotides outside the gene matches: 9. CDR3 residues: CASSNMGTVNNEQFF. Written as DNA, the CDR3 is TGTGCCAGCAGCAATATGGGGACAGTCAACAATGAGCAGTTCTTC.

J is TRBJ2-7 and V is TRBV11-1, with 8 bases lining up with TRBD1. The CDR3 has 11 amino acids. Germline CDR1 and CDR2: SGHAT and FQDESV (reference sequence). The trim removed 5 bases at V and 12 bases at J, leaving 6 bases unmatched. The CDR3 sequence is CASSLGQGVYF. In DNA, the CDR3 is TGTGCCAGCAGCCTAGGACAGGGAGTGTACTTC.

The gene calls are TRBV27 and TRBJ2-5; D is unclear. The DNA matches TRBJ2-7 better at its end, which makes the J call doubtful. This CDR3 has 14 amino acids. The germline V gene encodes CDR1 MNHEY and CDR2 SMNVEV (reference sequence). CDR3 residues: CASSGGLGSYEQYF. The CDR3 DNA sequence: TGTGCCAGTTCGGGCGGTTTGGGCTCCTACGAGCAGTACTTC.

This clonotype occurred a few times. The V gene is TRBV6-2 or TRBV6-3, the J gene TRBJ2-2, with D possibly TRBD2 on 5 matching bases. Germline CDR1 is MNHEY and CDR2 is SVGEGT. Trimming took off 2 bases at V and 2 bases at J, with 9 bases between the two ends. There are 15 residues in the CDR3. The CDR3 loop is CASSYGSGNTGELFF. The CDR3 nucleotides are TGTGCCAGCAGTTACGGGAGTGGCAACACCGGGGAGCTGTTTTTT.

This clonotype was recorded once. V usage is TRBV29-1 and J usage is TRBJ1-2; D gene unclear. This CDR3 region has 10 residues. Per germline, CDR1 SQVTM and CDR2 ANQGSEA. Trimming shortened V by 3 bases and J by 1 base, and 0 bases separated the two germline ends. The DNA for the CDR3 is TGCAGCGTTGATAACTATGGCTACACCTTC. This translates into CSVDNYGYTF.

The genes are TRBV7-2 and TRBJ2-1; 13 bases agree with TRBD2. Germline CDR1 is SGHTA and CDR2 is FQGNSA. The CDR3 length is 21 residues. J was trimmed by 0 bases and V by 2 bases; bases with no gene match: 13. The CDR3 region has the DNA TGTGCCAGCAGCTTATGGCCCCCAGGACTAGCGGGAGTAATCTCCTACAATGAGCAGTTCTTC. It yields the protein CASSLWPPGLAGVISYNEQFF. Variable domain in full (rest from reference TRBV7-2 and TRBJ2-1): GAGVSQSPSNKVTEKGKDVELRCDPISGHTALYWYRQSLGQGLEFLIYFQGNSAPDKSGLPSDRFSAERTGGSVSTLTIQRTQQEDSAVYLCASSLWPPGLAGVISYNEQFFGPGTRLTVL.

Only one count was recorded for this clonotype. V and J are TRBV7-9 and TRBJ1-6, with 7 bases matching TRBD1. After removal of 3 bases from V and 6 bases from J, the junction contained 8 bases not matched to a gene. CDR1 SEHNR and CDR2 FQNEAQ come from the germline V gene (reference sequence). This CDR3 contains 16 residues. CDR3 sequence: CASSLVTGVGNSPLHF. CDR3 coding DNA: TGTGCCAGCAGCTTGGTCACAGGGGTAGGTAATTCACCCCTCCACTTT.

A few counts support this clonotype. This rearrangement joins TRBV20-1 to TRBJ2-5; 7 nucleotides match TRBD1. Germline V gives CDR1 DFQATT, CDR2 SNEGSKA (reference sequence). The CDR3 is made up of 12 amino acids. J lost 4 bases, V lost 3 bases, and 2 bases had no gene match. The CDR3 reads CSARTGLETQYF. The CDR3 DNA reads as TGCAGTGCTAGGACAGGGCTAGAGACCCAGTACTTC.

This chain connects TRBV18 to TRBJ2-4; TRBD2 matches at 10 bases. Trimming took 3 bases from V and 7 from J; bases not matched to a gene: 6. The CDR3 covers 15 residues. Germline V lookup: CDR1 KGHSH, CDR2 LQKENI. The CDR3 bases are TGTGCCAGCTCACCTTCTAGCGGGAGATCGAACATTCAGTACTTC. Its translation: CASSPSSGRSNIQYF.

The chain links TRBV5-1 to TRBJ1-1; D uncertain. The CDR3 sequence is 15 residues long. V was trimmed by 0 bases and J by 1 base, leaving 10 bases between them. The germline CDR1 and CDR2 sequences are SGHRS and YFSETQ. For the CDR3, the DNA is TGCGCCAGCAGCTTGGTTCAGACACAGAACACTGAAGCTTTCTTT. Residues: CASSLVQTQNTEAFF. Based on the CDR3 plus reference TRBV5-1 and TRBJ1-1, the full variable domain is KAGVTQTPRYLIKTRGQQVTLSCSPISGHRSVSWYQQTPGQGLQFLFEYFSETQRNKGNFPGRFSGRQFSNSRSEMNVSTLELGDSALYLCASSLVQTQNTEAFFGQGTRLTVV.

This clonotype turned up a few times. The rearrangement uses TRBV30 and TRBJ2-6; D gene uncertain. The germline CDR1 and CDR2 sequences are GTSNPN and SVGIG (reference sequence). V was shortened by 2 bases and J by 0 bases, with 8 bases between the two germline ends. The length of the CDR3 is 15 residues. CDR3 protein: CAWSRRSSGANVLTF. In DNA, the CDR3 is TGTGCCTGGAGTCGGCGGAGCTCTGGGGCCAACGTCCTGACTTTC.

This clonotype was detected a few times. CDR3 in amino acids: CASASLAGGSQETQYF. CDR3 nucleotide sequence: TGTGCTAGTGCTTCATTAGCGGGGGGTTCCCAAGAGACCCAGTACTTC. The genes are TRBV12-5 and TRBJ2-5; 10 nucleotides align to TRBD2. The CDR3 loop spans 16 amino acids. V was clipped by 7 bases and J by 1 base; unmatched bases: 9. Germline V gene data show CDR1 as LGHNT and CDR2 as FRNRAP.

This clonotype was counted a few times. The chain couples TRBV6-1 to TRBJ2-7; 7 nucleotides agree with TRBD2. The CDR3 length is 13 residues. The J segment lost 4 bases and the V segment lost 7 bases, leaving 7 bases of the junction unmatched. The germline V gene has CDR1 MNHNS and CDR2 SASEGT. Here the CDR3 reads CASKRDEIYEQYF. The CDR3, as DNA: TGTGCCAGCAAGCGGGACGAGATATACGAGCAGTACTTC.

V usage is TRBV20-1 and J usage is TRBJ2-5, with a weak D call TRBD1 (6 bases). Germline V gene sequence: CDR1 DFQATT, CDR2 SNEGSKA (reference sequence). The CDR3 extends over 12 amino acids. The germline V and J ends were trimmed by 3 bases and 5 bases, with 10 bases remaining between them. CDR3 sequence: CSASSGVETQYF. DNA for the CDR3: TGCAGTGCTAGTTCAGGGGTGGAGACCCAGTACTTC.

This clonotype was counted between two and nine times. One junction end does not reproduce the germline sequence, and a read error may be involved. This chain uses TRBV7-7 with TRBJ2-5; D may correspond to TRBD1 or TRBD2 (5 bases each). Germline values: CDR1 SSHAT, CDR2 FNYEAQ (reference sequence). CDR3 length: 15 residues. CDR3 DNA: TGTGCTAGCAGTCTTCGGGGCTCAAGGGAAGAGACCCAGTACTTC. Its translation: CASSLRGSREETQYF.

The CDR3 coding sequence is TGCAGCGTTGAAGTGGGACAGGGTCGTAGCGGGGAGCTGTTTTTT. Translated: CSVEVGQGRSGELFF. The genes are TRBV29-1 and TRBJ2-2; 9 bases map to TRBD1. The CDR3 runs to 15 residues. Germline CDR1 is SQVTM and CDR2 is ANQGSEA. J lost 7 bases, V lost 1 base, and 7 bases had no gene match.

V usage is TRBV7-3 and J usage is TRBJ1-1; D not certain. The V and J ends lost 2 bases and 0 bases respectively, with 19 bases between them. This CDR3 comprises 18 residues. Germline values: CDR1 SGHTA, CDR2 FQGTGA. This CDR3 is CASSLGATVVGVNTEAFF. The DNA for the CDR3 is TGTGCCAGCAGCTTAGGTGCGACTGTTGTGGGTGTGAACACTGAAGCTTTCTTT.

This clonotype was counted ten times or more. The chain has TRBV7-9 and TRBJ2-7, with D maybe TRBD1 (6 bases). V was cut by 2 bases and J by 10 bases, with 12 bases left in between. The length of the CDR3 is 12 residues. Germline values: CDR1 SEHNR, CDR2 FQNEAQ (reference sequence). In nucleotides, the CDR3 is TGTGCCAGCAGCTTATCGGCAGGGGAACAGTACTTC. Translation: CASSLSAGEQYF.

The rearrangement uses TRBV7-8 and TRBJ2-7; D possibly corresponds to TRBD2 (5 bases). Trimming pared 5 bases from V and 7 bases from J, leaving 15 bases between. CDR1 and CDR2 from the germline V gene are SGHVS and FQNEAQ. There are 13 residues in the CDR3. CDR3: CASSPGLRREQYF. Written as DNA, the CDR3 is TGTGCCAGCAGCCCCGGACTGAGGAGGGAGCAGTACTTC.

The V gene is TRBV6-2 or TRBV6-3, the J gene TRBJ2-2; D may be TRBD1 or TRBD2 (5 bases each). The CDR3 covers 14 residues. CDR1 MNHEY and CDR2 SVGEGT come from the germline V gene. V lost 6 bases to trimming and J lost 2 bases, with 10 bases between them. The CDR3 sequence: CASRSRGNTGELFF. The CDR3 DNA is TGTGCCAGCAGAAGCCGGGGCAACACCGGGGAGCTGTTTTTT.

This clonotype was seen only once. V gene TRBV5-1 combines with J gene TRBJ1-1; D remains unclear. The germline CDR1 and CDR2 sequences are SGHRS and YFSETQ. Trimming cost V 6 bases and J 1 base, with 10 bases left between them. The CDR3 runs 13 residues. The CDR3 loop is CASKDQTNTEAFF. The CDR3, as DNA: TGCGCCAGCAAGGACCAGACGAACACTGAAGCTTTCTTT. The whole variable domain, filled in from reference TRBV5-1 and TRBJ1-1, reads KAGVTQTPRYLIKTRGQQVTLSCSPISGHRSVSWYQQTPGQGLQFLFEYFSETQRNKGNFPGRFSGRQFSNSRSEMNVSTLELGDSALYLCASKDQTNTEAFFGQGTRLTVV.

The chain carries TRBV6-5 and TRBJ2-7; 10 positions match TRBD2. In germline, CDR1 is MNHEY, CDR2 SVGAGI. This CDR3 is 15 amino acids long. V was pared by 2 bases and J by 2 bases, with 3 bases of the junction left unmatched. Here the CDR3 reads CASSYRLAGAYEQYF. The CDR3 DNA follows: TGTGCCAGCAGTTACAGGCTAGCGGGGGCCTACGAGCAGTACTTC.

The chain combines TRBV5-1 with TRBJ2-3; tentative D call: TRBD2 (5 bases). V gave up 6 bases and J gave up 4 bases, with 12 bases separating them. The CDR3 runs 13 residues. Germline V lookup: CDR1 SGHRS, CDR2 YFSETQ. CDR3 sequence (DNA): TGCGCCAGCACCCCTGGGAGATCAGATACGCAGTATTTT. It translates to CASTPGRSDTQYF.

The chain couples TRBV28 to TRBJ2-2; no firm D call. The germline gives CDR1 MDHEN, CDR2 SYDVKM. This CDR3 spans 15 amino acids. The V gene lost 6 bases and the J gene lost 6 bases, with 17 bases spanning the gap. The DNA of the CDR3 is TGTGCCAGCAGGCCTCTCCCGAGTGGCTCCGGGGAGCTGTTTTTT. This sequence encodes CASRPLPSGSGELFF.

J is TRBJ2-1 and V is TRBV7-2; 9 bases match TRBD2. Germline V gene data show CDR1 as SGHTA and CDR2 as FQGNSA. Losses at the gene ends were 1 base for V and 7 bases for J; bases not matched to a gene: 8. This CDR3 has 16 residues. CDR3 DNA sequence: TGTGCCAGCAGCTTAGGACGGCGGGGGGGCGAGAATGAGCAGTTCTTC. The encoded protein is CASSLGRRGGENEQFF.

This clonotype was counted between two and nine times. CDR3 protein: CASSNGLAGGWENEQFF. CDR3 sequence (DNA): TGTGCCAGCAGCAACGGACTAGCGGGGGGTTGGGAAAATGAGCAGTTCTTC. The V gene is TRBV21-1, the J gene TRBJ2-1; the table's D gene call, TRBD2, was not cross checked with the DNA. TRBV21-1 is noted as a pseudogene. The CDR3 covers 17 residues.

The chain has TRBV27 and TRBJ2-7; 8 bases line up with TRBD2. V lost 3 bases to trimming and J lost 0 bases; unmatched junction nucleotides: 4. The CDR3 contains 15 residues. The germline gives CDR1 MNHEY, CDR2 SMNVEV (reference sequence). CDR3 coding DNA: TGTGCCAGCAGTTTCGTTGCGGGGGGCTCCTACGAGCAGTACTTC. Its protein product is CASSFVAGGSYEQYF.